Each of the 9 T cell receptor beta chains below was sequenced from the same sample in a study of T cells in Graves' hyperthyroidism and ophthalmopathy. RNA transcripts served as the template for amplifying TCR beta CDR3 regions. TCR CDR3 underwent first-round RT-PCR with the HTBI primer set. TCRdb reprocessed the multiplex PCR reads with MiXCR, giving one entry per CDR3 protein. Of over 550,000 distinct CDR3 sequences listed, over 15% are singletons. Input material: blood. Receptor source: a woman aged 18 to 35 with Graves' hyperthyroidism.

Ten or more counts support this clonotype. This chain links TRBV20-1 with TRBJ1-1; no clear D gene. With 6 bases removed from V and 0 bases from J, the gap between germline ends came to 17 bases. Germline CDR1 reads DFQATT; CDR2 reads SNEGSKA (reference sequence). This CDR3 comprises 15 residues. The CDR3 here is CSARALRSMNTEAFF. DNA of the CDR3: TGCAGTGCCCGGGCCTTACGATCTATGAACACTGAAGCTTTCTTT.

The CDR3 DNA is TGTGCCCCTAGCGGGGGGAGCACCGGGGAGCTGTTTTTT. Amino acid sequence: CAPSGGSTGELFF. V usage is TRBV12-3 or TRBV12-4 and J usage is TRBJ2-2; TRBD2 agrees at 11 bases. CDR3 length: 13 amino acids. V dropped 11 bases and J dropped 4; count of bases not matched to a gene: 3.

There are many counts of this clonotype. The V gene is TRBV7-9, the J gene TRBJ2-7; 14 bases fit TRBD2. Per the germline V gene, CDR1 is SEHNR and CDR2 is FQNEAQ (reference sequence). The CDR3 sequence is 15 residues long. Trimming at V came to 1 base and at J to 5 bases, leaving 1 base not matched to a gene. In DNA form, the CDR3 reads TGTGCCAGCAGCTTAGGGGGACTAGCGGGAGACGAGCAGTACTTC. Its protein is CASSLGGLAGDEQYF. The complete variable domain, with remaining parts taken from reference TRBV7-9 and TRBJ2-7, reads DTGVSQNPRHKITKRGQNVTFRCDPISEHNRLYWYRQTLGQGPEFLTYFQNEAQLEKSRLLSDRFSAERPKGSFSTLEIQRTEQGDSAMYLCASSLGGLAGDEQYFGPGTRLTVT.

This clonotype was detected only a few times. This chain joins TRBV10-3 and TRBJ2-5; 7 bases agree with TRBD1. V dropped 8 bases and J dropped 5; count of bases not matched to a gene: 5. Germline V lookup: CDR1 ENHRY, CDR2 SYGVKD. The CDR3 consists of 12 residues. The CDR3 nucleotides read TGTGCCATCGCAGGGGGTGCGGAGACCCAGTACTTC. It is translated as CAIAGGAETQYF.

The table lists this clonotype with many counts. The chain joins TRBV12-3 or TRBV12-4 to TRBJ1-1, with D maybe TRBD1 (5 bases). Trimming removed 2 bases at V and 1 base at J, with 14 bases between. The CDR3 runs 16 residues. As DNA, the CDR3 is TGTGCCAGCAGTTTACAGTGGGTCAGGGCGAACACTGAAGCTTTCTTT. Translation gives CASSLQWVRANTEAFF.

This clonotype was recorded many times. The chain has TRBV7-8 and TRBJ2-2; perhaps TRBD2 as D (7 bases). CDR1 is SGHVS and CDR2 is FQNEAQ in the germline V gene. This CDR3 region has 16 residues. V was trimmed by 5 bases and J by 3 bases, leaving 16 bases between them. CDR3 in amino acids: CASSRVGGRDTGELFF. In DNA form, the CDR3 reads TGTGCCAGCAGCCGGGTCGGGGGGCGGGACACCGGGGAGCTGTTTTTT.

This clonotype was seen more than once but under ten times. The genes are TRBV6-2 or TRBV6-3 and TRBJ1-5, with D maybe TRBD1 (6 bases). CDR1 is MNHEY, CDR2 SVGEGT, per germline. Between the trimmed V and J ends, which lost 5 bases and 3 bases, there was a span of 11 bases. This CDR3 contains 14 residues. The CDR3: CASSGTLDNQPQHF. The CDR3 nucleotides read TGTGCCAGCAGTGGGACACTTGACAATCAGCCCCAGCATTTT.

There are many counts of this clonotype. A read error may account for a junction end that differs from germline. V gene TRBV28 combines with J gene TRBJ1-1; TRBD1 is a possible D gene (5 bases). Germline V gene lookup returns CDR1 MDHEN and CDR2 SYDVKM. The CDR3 has 13 amino acids. The CDR3: CASSLTVNTEAFF. The CDR3, as DNA: TGCGCCAGCAGCTTGACAGTGAACACTGAAGCTTTCTTT.

This clonotype occurred many times. CDR3 sequence (DNA): TGTGCCAGCAGTCGAGAGTTTACTTTCTACGAGCAGTACTTC. Translating it yields CASSREFTFYEQYF. The chain carries TRBV28 and TRBJ2-7; D uncertain. Germline CDR1 is MDHEN and CDR2 is SYDVKM. The ends were cut back, 5 bases at V and 3 bases at J, with 14 bases in the middle. The CDR3 covers 14 residues. The full variable domain, completed using reference TRBV28 and TRBJ2-7, is DVKVTQSSRYLVKRTGEKVFLECVQDMDHENMFWYRQDPGLGLRLIYFSYDVKMKEKGDIPEGYSVSREKKERFSLILESASTNQTSMYLCASSREFTFYEQYFGPGTRLTVT.